This TCR beta chain was identified during a study of T cells in Graves' hyperthyroidism and ophthalmopathy. Study-wide points: Blood held most thyroid clonotypes expanded above 0.001 frequency.

Researchers amplified the TCR beta CDR3 regions from RNA transcripts. The TCR CDR3 was amplified in a first-round RT-PCR using the HTBI primer set. TCRdb independently ran MiXCR on the multiplex PCR reads; one entry per CDR3 protein. The data show approximately 510,000 distinct CDR3 sequences, less than 25% seen once. The CDR3 sequence is 15 residues long. Germline V gene lookup returns CDR1 SGDLS and CDR2 YYNGEE. Trimming removed 2 bases from V and 3 bases from J; junction bases left unmatched: 4. This clonotype has a handful of counts. As yet, its antigen is unknown. The sample comprised blood. The chain has TRBV9 and TRBJ2-2, with TRBD1 identical over 7 bases. The receptor was derived from a man between 18 and 29 years old with Graves' hyperthyroidism. CDR3 DNA: TGTGCCAGCAGCGTGGGACAGCCTCACACCGGGGAGCTGTTTTTT. Encoded protein: CASSVGQPHTGELFF.